One and the same sample provided the 30 T cell receptor beta chains below, sequenced in a study of response to subunit inactivated influenza vaccine. TCRdb itself ran the RT-PCR reads through MiXCR, one entry per CDR3 protein. Here the sample spans more than 550,000 distinct CDR3 sequences, roughly 10% being singletons. This specimen was PBMCs from blood, taken on the day of vaccination. These receptors all stem from a man in his fifties who received an inactivated influenza vaccine.

This clonotype was counted between two and nine times. The chain uses TRBV5-5 and TRBJ1-4; D is undetermined. CDR3 length: 16 residues. The V gene lost 3 bases and the J gene lost 7 bases, with 19 bases spanning the gap. Germline V gene data show CDR1 as SGHKS and CDR2 as YYEKEE (reference sequence). Here the CDR3 DNA reads TGTGCCAGCAGCTCGTATGGACGGCAAGGCGGTGAAAAACTGTTTTTT. Translated: CASSSYGRQGGEKLFF. The entire variable domain, with the rest obtained from reference TRBV5-5 and TRBJ1-4, is as follows: DAGVTQSPTHLIKTRGQQVTLRCSPISGHKSVSWYQQVLGQGPQFIFQYYEKEERGRGNFPDRFSARQFPNYSSELNVNALLLGDSALYLCASSSYGRQGGEKLFFGSGTQLSVL.

The chain is built from TRBV20-1 and TRBJ1-6; D is unresolved. Between the trimmed V and J ends, which lost 6 bases and 10 bases, there was a span of 13 bases. CDR3 length: 12 amino acids. CDR1 is DFQATT, CDR2 SNEGSKA, per germline (reference sequence). This CDR3 reads CSAPLGSSPLHF. In DNA, the CDR3 is TGCAGTGCGCCTTTGGGCAGCTCACCCCTCCACTTT.

This clonotype was counted only a few times. This chain connects TRBV12-3 or TRBV12-4 to TRBJ2-7; 7 bases are a match to TRBD1. CDR3 length: 13 amino acids. V dropped 6 bases and J dropped 4; count of bases not matched to a gene: 6. This chain's CDR3 is CASRTGTDYEQYF. The CDR3 DNA sequence: TGTGCCAGCAGGACCGGGACAGATTACGAGCAGTACTTC.

This clonotype was counted at least ten times. The gene calls are TRBV5-1 and TRBJ2-5, with no clear D. In germline, CDR1 is SGHRS, CDR2 YFSETQ. V was shortened by 0 bases and J by 2 bases, with 2 bases between the two germline ends. The CDR3 totals 12 residues. As DNA, the CDR3 is TGCGCCAGCAGCTTGGAGCAAGAGACCCAGTACTTC. Amino acids: CASSLEQETQYF.

The chain has TRBV30 and TRBJ2-4, with 8 bases that match TRBD2. The V gene's germline CDR1 is GTSNPN and CDR2 SVGIG (reference sequence). Trimming cost V 2 bases and J 1 base; bases outside gene matches: 7. The CDR3 sequence is 16 residues long. The CDR3 region is CAWSPLAGGAKNIQYF. Here the CDR3 DNA reads TGTGCCTGGAGTCCCCTCGCGGGGGGTGCCAAAAACATTCAGTACTTC.

This clonotype has just a few counts. The CDR3 loop reads CATSRDGGGYEQYF. DNA for the CDR3: TGTGCCACCAGCAGAGACGGCGGGGGCTACGAGCAGTACTTC. The chain is built from TRBV15 and TRBJ2-7; TRBD2 agrees at 7 bases. The CDR3 runs to 14 residues. V lost 0 bases and J lost 3; bases outside the gene matches: 2. Germline V gives CDR1 LNHNV, CDR2 YYDKDF (reference sequence).

This clonotype was found many times. V and J are TRBV5-6 and TRBJ2-5, with TRBD2 identical over 7 bases. With 4 bases clipped from V and 3 bases from J, the junction kept 3 bases outside the gene matches. Germline V gives CDR1 SGHDT, CDR2 YYEEEE. CDR3 length: 13 amino acids. DNA for the CDR3: TGTGCCAGCAGCCGGGCGGGGGAAGAGACCCAGTACTTC. Translating it yields CASSRAGEETQYF.

The chain joins TRBV12-3 or TRBV12-4 to TRBJ2-7, with D unclear. V lost 5 bases to trimming and J lost 7 bases, with 12 bases between them. The CDR3 sequence is 12 residues long. CDR3 nucleotides: TGTGCCAGCAGTCAGACCCTTACGGAGCAGTACTTC. Translating gives CASSQTLTEQYF.

This clonotype has only a few counts. This chain links TRBV7-2 with TRBJ2-3; D unclear. Trimming took off 2 bases at V and 0 bases at J, with 12 bases between the two ends. The CDR3 loop spans 16 amino acids. CDR1 and CDR2 (germline): SGHTA, FQGNSA. CDR3 in amino acids: CASSLFRLSSTDTQYF. DNA of the CDR3: TGTGCCAGCAGCTTATTCCGCCTGTCTAGCACAGATACGCAGTATTTT.

The table lists this clonotype with many counts. The V call is TRBV4-2, the J call TRBJ1-2, with a possible D match to TRBD1 (5 bases). Germline V gene data show CDR1 as LGHNA and CDR2 as YNFKEQ. The CDR3 has 19 amino acids. V was cut by 1 base and J by 5 bases, with 26 bases left in between. The chain's CDR3 is CASSQVLIPDPGRGYGYTF. In DNA, the CDR3 is TGTGCCAGCAGCCAAGTGCTAATTCCAGACCCGGGGAGGGGATATGGCTACACCTTC.

The chain uses TRBV5-5 and TRBJ2-7, with 11 positions matching TRBD2. The CDR3 has 16 residues. V was pared by 5 bases and J by 0 bases, with 7 bases of the junction left unmatched. CDR1 is SGHKS, CDR2 YYEKEE, per germline (reference sequence). This CDR3 reads CASSSRLAGISYEQYF. CDR3 nucleotide sequence: TGTGCCAGCAGTTCCCGACTAGCGGGGATCTCCTACGAGCAGTACTTC.

The chain combines TRBV20-1 with TRBJ2-1, with 10 bases that match TRBD2. Trimming at V came to 4 bases and at J to 4 bases, leaving 7 bases not matched to a gene. CDR3 length: 15 amino acids. In germline, CDR1 is DFQATT, CDR2 SNEGSKA (reference sequence). The CDR3 sequence: CSAISIAGGYNEQFF. The CDR3 bases are TGCAGTGCTATTTCTATAGCGGGAGGTTACAATGAGCAGTTCTTC.

This clonotype has only a few counts. In DNA form, the CDR3 reads TGTGCCAGCAGGACAGGGACGCTAGCCAAAAACATTCAGTACTTC. Its protein product is CASRTGTLAKNIQYF. The chain recombines TRBV28 with TRBJ2-4, with 7 positions matching TRBD1. The CDR3 is 15 amino acids. Germline loops: CDR1 MDHEN, CDR2 SYDVKM. J gave up 0 bases and V 6 bases, and 5 bases lay outside the gene matches.

The chain joins TRBV13 to TRBJ2-7, with TRBD2 matching 9 bases. The CDR3 is made up of 16 amino acids. Germline CDR1 and CDR2: PRHDT and FYEKMQ (reference sequence). V was pared by 0 bases and J by 6 bases, with 9 bases of the junction left unmatched. Here the CDR3 DNA reads TGTGCCAGCAGCTTAGGAATAGCGGGAGCGGTCAGCGAGCAGTACTTC. Translation gives CASSLGIAGAVSEQYF.

This chain uses TRBV28 with TRBJ2-1, with 8 bases matching TRBD2. CDR1 MDHEN and CDR2 SYDVKM come from the germline V gene. V dropped 5 bases and J dropped 7; count of bases not matched to a gene: 10. CDR3 size: 15 residues. For the CDR3, the DNA is TGTGCCAGCAGTCGTGGACTAGCAGATAGGAATGAGCAGTTCTTC. Residues: CASSRGLADRNEQFF. Full variable domain (missing parts from reference TRBV28 and TRBJ2-1): DVKVTQSSRYLVKRTGEKVFLECVQDMDHENMFWYRQDPGLGLRLIYFSYDVKMKEKGDIPEGYSVSREKKERFSLILESASTNQTSMYLCASSRGLADRNEQFFGPGTRLTVL.

This clonotype occurred many times. This rearrangement joins TRBV5-6 to TRBJ2-1, with 7 bases identical to TRBD1. The CDR3 runs 13 residues. The germline V gene encodes CDR1 SGHDT and CDR2 YYEEEE. J lost 3 bases, V lost 3 bases, and 0 bases had no gene match. The chain's CDR3 is CASSWDSYNEQFF. CDR3 DNA: TGTGCCAGCAGCTGGGACAGCTACAATGAGCAGTTCTTC.

This chain joins TRBV3-1 and TRBJ2-7, with no clear D. The ends were cut back, 0 bases at V and 0 bases at J, with 15 bases in the middle. The CDR3 is made up of 17 amino acids. In germline, CDR1 is LGHDT, CDR2 YNNKEL (reference sequence). CDR3 in DNA: TGTGCCAGCAGCCAAGAAGGAAGGTGGATCTCCTCCTACGAGCAGTACTTC. It specifies CASSQEGRWISSYEQYF.

This chain joins TRBV20-1 and TRBJ2-1, with a tentative D call TRBD1 (5 bases). V dropped 1 base and J dropped 3 bases, with 10 bases sitting between them. This CDR3 spans 14 amino acids. Germline lookup yields CDR1 DFQATT and CDR2 SNEGSKA (reference sequence). In DNA, the CDR3 is TGCAGTGCTAGAGGGGGCCCATTCTACAATGAGCAGTTCTTC. Translation: CSARGGPFYNEQFF.

The chain has TRBV11-2 and TRBJ2-7; D not certain. The V gene's germline CDR1 is SGHAT and CDR2 FQNNGV. The CDR3 extends over 13 amino acids. V lost 4 bases and J 4 bases, leaving 11 bases between the germline ends. Written as DNA, the CDR3 is TGTGCCAGCAGCTACGGACCTGGGTACGAGCAGTACTTC. This translates into CASSYGPGYEQYF.

This clonotype was seen a few times. J is TRBJ2-7 and V is TRBV19, with D perhaps assigned TRBD1 or TRBD2 (5 bases each). CDR1 LNHDA and CDR2 SQIVND come from the germline V gene (reference sequence). This CDR3 has 13 amino acids. With 6 bases removed from V and 4 bases from J, the gap between germline ends came to 13 bases. CDR3 in amino acids: CASRPGPSYEQYF. As DNA, the CDR3 is TGTGCCAGTAGGCCGGGACCGAGTTACGAGCAGTACTTC. Full variable domain (rest looked up from reference TRBV19 and TRBJ2-7): DGGITQSPKYLFRKEGQNVTLSCEQNLNHDAMYWYRQDPGQGLRLIYYSQIVNDFQKGDIAEGYSVSREKKESFPLTVTSAQKNPTAFYLCASRPGPSYEQYFGPGTRLTVT.

This sequence joins TRBV10-2 and TRBJ2-7; 7 nucleotides align to TRBD1. Unmatched junction bases numbered 5, after V lost 9 bases and J lost 0 bases. The CDR3 totals 13 residues. CDR1 WSHSY and CDR2 SAAADI come from the germline V gene. DNA of the CDR3: TGCGCCAGTTTACCAGGGGGCTCCTACGAGCAGTACTTC. Protein sequence: CASLPGGSYEQYF.

This clonotype showed up just a few times. The V and J genes are TRBV9 and TRBJ2-2, with 7 positions matching TRBD1. The CDR3 consists of 19 residues. V lost 4 bases to trimming and J lost 4 bases; unmatched junction nucleotides: 19. Germline lookup yields CDR1 SGDLS and CDR2 YYNGEE. The CDR3 nucleotides read TGTGCCAGCAGCTTTAGGGGGCTCCTTAACTCCGGTAGCACCGGGGAGCTGTTTTTT. Protein product: CASSFRGLLNSGSTGELFF.

This clonotype was recorded a few times. The chain is built from TRBV29-1 and TRBJ2-7; 7 nucleotides agree with TRBD2. Germline V gene sequence: CDR1 SQVTM, CDR2 ANQGSEA. V dropped 3 bases and J dropped 4; count of bases not matched to a gene: 12. The CDR3 is 15 amino acids. CDR3 region: CSVELTSAPVYEQYF. In nucleotides, the CDR3 is TGCAGCGTTGAGCTTACTAGCGCCCCCGTATACGAGCAGTACTTC.

This clonotype was observed at least ten times. At one end, the junction sequence differs from germline, possibly due to a read error. V and J are TRBV5-1 and TRBJ1-4; 10 positions match TRBD1. The germline CDR1 and CDR2 sequences are SGHRS and YFSETQ. The CDR3 runs to 15 residues. As DNA, the CDR3 is TGCGCCAGCAGGGGACAGGGGACCGCTAAAGAAAAACTGTTTTTT. It is translated as CASRGQGTAKEKLFF. The entire variable domain, with the rest obtained from reference TRBV5-1 and TRBJ1-4, is as follows: KAGVTQTPRYLIKTRGQQVTLSCSPISGHRSVSWYQQTPGQGLQFLFEYFSETQRNKGNFPGRFSGRQFSNSRSEMNVSTLELGDSALYLCASRGQGTAKEKLFFGSGTQLSVL.

This clonotype was seen a few times. The chain joins TRBV3-1 to TRBJ1-2, with TRBD1 identical over 7 bases. V trimming: 4 bases; J trimming: 4 bases; junction bases outside the gene matches: 9. Germline assignment: CDR1 LGHDT and CDR2 YNNKEL (reference sequence). The CDR3 spans 15 residues. CDR3: CASSPTGKDFYGYTF. CDR3 bases: TGTGCCAGCAGCCCGACAGGGAAGGACTTCTATGGCTACACCTTC.

The V gene is TRBV7-9, the J gene TRBJ2-7; unclear D gene. V was clipped by 3 bases and J by 2 bases, with 11 bases between them. The germline gives CDR1 SEHNR, CDR2 FQNEAQ (reference sequence). The CDR3 totals 14 residues. CDR3 coding DNA: TGTGCCAGCAGCTTCGACTTGCCGCCCTACGAGCAGTACTTC. Encoded protein: CASSFDLPPYEQYF.

This clonotype came up a few times. This chain joins TRBV7-2 and TRBJ1-4; a weak D match, TRBD1 (6 bases). Germline V gene sequence: CDR1 SGHTA, CDR2 FQGNSA. The CDR3 extends over 13 amino acids. Trimming left V 1 base short and J 12 bases short, with 12 bases between. CDR3 region: CASSLVYGGQLFF. Here the CDR3 DNA reads TGTGCCAGCAGCTTAGTTTACGGGGGGCAACTGTTTTTT.

This clonotype was seen only a few times. The genes are TRBV5-6 and TRBJ2-2; no definite D call. The CDR3 is 13 amino acids. Trimming pared 5 bases from V and 7 bases from J, leaving 12 bases between. Germline CDR1 is SGHDT and CDR2 is YYEEEE. The DNA of the CDR3 is TGTGCCAGCAGATCGGGCAGTCACGGGGAGCTGTTTTTT. Translating gives CASRSGSHGELFF.

This clonotype has at least ten counts. V is TRBV7-8 and J is TRBJ2-1, with D possibly matching TRBD2 (5 bases). The CDR3 runs 15 residues. V was cut by 1 base and J by 7 bases, with 14 bases left in between. Per germline, CDR1 SGHVS and CDR2 FQNEAQ. In DNA form, the CDR3 reads TGTGCCAGCAGCTTAGAGGGAGTGAGGAGGAATGAGCAGTTCTTC. It yields the protein CASSLEGVRRNEQFF.

This clonotype came up a few times. The V call is TRBV7-6, the J call TRBJ2-1; D unresolved. Germline CDR1 reads SGHVS; CDR2 reads FNYEAQ. V was clipped by 2 bases and J by 3 bases, with 14 bases between them. This CDR3 has 16 residues. The CDR3 loop is CASSLSSVPNYNEQFF. The CDR3 nucleotides read TGTGCCAGCAGCTTATCGTCCGTACCCAACTACAATGAGCAGTTCTTC.